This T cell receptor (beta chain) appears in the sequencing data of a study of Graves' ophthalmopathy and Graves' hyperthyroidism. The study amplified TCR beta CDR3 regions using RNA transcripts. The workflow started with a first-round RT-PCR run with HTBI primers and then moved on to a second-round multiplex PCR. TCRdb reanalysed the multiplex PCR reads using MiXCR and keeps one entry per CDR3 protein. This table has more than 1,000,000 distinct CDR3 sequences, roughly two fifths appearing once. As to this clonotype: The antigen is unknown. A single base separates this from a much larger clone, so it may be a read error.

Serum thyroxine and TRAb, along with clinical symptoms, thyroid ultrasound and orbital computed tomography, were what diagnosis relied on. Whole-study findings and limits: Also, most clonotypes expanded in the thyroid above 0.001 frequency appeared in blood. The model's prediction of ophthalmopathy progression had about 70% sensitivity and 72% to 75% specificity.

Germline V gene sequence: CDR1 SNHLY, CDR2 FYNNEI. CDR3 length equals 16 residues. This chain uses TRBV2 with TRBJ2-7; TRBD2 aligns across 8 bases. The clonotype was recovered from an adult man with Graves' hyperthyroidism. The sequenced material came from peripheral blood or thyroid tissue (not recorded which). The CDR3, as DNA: TGTGCCAGCAGTGAAGCTTACCGGGGGGGCTCCTACAAGCAGTACTTC. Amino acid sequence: CASSEAYRGGSYKQYF.